This TCR beta chain was recovered during a study of T-cell reconstitution after alpha-beta-depleted transplantation in children. General observations from the study: Where alpha-beta T cells came from about two months after transplant was reportedly several hundred expanded graft clones. T-cell numbers and diversity, one year after transplant, stemmed largely from T cells that were newly produced.

This clonotype was recorded many times. Antigen specificity is unknown. V lost 6 bases to trimming and J lost 7 bases; unmatched junction nucleotides: 8. The CDR3 runs to 13 residues. The germline gives CDR1 SQVTM, CDR2 ANQGSEA. The TCRbeta library incorporated unique molecular identifiers. TCRdb ran MiXCR on the PCR reads and lists one entry per CDR3 protein. The repertoire includes about 460,000 distinct CDR3 sequences, roughly 10% of them detected once, and around 2% sits in the top ten. The clonotype comes from a child aged 2 to 10 with inherited bone marrow failure, due to receive a stem cell transplant. Sequenced material: PBMCs, taken before TCRalphabeta/CD19-depleted stem cell transplant. The chain couples TRBV29-1 to TRBJ2-4, with 8 bases aligning to TRBD2. The CDR3 nucleotides read TGCAGCGTACGGGAGGGGAATTGGAACATTCAGTACTTC. This codes for CSVREGNWNIQYF.